The 2 T cell receptor beta chains presented below share a single source sample, sequenced in a study of cytomegalovirus exposure and HLA in healthy donors. Amplification used 60 Vbeta primers and 13 Jbeta primers. Repertoires were generated with immunoSEQ multiplex PCR, while TCRdb's copy carries only in-frame clones and drops some. Of under 200,000 clones in the sample, about 84% are singletons; the top ten hold 1% to 1.5%. Sequenced: PBMCs. Every receptor here comes from a man over 45 in good health and CMV-seropositive.

This clone was counted between two and nine times. The CDR3 DNA sequence: TGTGCCAGCAGTGAAGCGGGACAATTTGAAAAACTGTTTTTT. Protein product: CASSEAGQFEKLFF. The chain recombines TRBV6-1 with TRBJ1-4, with TRBD1 as a possible D gene (6 bases). Germline V gene data show CDR1 as MNHNS and CDR2 as SASEGT. The ends were cut back, 0 bases at V and 7 bases at J, with 9 bases in the middle. The CDR3 contains 14 residues.

The V and J genes are TRBV6-5 and TRBJ2-1, with D perhaps matching TRBD2 (5 bases). The CDR3 has 12 amino acids. Per germline, CDR1 MNHEY and CDR2 SVGAGI. V lost 4 bases and J lost 7, with 8 bases in between. CDR3 amino acids: CASSLRGNEQFF. The CDR3 DNA follows: TGTGCCAGCAGTTTAAGAGGGAATGAGCAGTTCTTC.